This is a list of T cell receptor beta chains from one sample in a study of T cells in Graves' hyperthyroidism and ophthalmopathy. TCRdb re-called the multiplex PCR reads with MiXCR, one entry per CDR3 protein. The data contain approximately 640,000 distinct CDR3 sequences, 15% to 20% of them singletons. Sequencing was carried out using blood. These receptors all stem from a man aged 45-60 years with Graves' hyperthyroidism. Each CDR3 is given with its conserved first and last residue. A D gene is named only where the DNA matches it firmly. A clone size is listed for some rows: how often the clone was seen (once, few, many), or a class if it is expanded.

size,J,D,V,DNA,CDR3
many,TRBJ2-7,TRBD2,TRBV28,TGTGCCAGCAGTTATATAGCGGGAGTTCCCTTCTACGAGCAGTACTTC,CASSYIAGVPFYEQYF
many,TRBJ2-7,TRBD1,TRBV27,TGTGCCAGCAGTTCGCCCGGGACAGACTTCTACGAGCAGTACTTC,CASSSPGTDFYEQYF
few,TRBJ1-1,TRBD1,TRBV4-2,TGTGCCAGCAGCCAGGACAGGGGTCGAGAAGCTTTCTTT,CASSQDRGREAFF
.,TRBJ2-1,TRBD2,TRBV10-3,TGTGCCATCAGGGAAGCCGGGACTAGCGGGAGGAATGAGCAGTTCTTC,CAIREAGTSGRNEQFF
.,TRBJ2-3,.,TRBV5-1,TGCGCCAGCAGCTTGGGCCCCGGGAGCCCGGGGACAGATACGCAGTATTTT,CASSLGPGSPGTDTQYF
few,TRBJ2-3,TRBD1,TRBV10-2,TGCGCCAGCAAACAGGGGATGTTGAATACGCAGTATTTT,CASKQGMLNTQYF
many,TRBJ2-1,.,TRBV6-2/TRBV6-3,TGTGCCAGCAGCTCCGGGAACCCACCCTACAATGAGCAGTTCTTC,CASSSGNPPYNEQFF
.,TRBJ1-4,.,TRBV20-1,TGCAGTGCTAGAGATCTCTTTAGGGAGGGGGTGGATGAAAAACTGTTTTTT,CSARDLFREGVDEKLFF
few,TRBJ2-3,TRBD1,TRBV4-1,TGCGCCAGCAGCCGAGCGGGACAGGGAGTCCCAGATACGCAGTATTTT,CASSRAGQGVPDTQYF
many,TRBJ1-5,.,TRBV6-1,TGTGCCAGCAGTAAAGGACAGAGCAATCAGCCCCAGCATTTT,CASSKGQSNQPQHF
.,TRBJ1-2,TRBD1,TRBV4-1,TGCGCCAGCTCTCCAACGGGGGACAGGGGGGCTAACTATGGCTACACCTTC,CASSPTGDRGANYGYTF
many,TRBJ2-7,.,TRBV18,TGTGCCAGCTCAACTTACTTGACAGGAGACGAGCAGTACTTC,CASSTYLTGDEQYF
few,TRBJ2-1,.,TRBV7-9,TGTGCCAGCAGCTTCTTTGAGAATGAGCAGTTCTTC,CASSFFENEQFF
few,TRBJ1-1,.,TRBV29-1,TGCAGCGCGAGGCGGGGGTTTGGGACCCCTGAAAAGAACACTGAAGCTTTCTTT,CSARRGFGTPEKNTEAFF
many,TRBJ2-7,.,TRBV29-1,TGCAGCGTTGAAGCGGACCACTACGAGCAGTACTTC,CSVEADHYEQYF
many,TRBJ2-7,.,TRBV19,TGTGCCAGTAGTATGAATGAGGCCTACGAGCAGTACTTC,CASSMNEAYEQYF
few,TRBJ2-1,TRBD2,TRBV11-2,TGTGCCAGCAGCTTAGAGCGACTAGCGGCATATAATGAGCAGTTCTTC,CASSLERLAAYNEQFF